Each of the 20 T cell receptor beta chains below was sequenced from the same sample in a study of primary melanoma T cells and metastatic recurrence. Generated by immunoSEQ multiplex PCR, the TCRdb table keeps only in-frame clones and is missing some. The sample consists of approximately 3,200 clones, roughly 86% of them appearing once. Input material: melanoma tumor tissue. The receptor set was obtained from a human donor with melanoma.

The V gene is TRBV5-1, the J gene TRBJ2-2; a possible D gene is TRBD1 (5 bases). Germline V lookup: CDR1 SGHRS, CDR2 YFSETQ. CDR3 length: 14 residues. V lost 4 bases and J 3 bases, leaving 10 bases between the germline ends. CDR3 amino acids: CASSRDRYTGELFF. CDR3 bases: TGCGCCAGCAGCCGAGACAGATACACCGGGGAGCTGTTTTTT.

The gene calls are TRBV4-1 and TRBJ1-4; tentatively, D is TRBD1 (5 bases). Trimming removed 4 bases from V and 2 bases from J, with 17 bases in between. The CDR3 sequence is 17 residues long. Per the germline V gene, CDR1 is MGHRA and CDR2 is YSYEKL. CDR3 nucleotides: TGCGCCAGCAGCCCCTCTGCTCTGGGGGGTACTAATGAAAAACTGTTTTTT. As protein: CASSPSALGGTNEKLFF.

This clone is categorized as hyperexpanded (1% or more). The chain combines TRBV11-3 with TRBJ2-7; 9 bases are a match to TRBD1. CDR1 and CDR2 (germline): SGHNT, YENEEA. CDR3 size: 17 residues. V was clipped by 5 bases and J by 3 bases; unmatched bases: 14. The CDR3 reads CASSISLGQGPIYEQYF. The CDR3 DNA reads TGTGCCAGCAGCATCTCGTTGGGACAGGGACCTATCTACGAGCAGTACTTC.

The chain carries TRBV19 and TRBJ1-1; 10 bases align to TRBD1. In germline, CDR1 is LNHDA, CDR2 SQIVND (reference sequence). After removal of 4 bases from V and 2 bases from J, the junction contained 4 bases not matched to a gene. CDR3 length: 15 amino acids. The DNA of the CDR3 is TGTGCCAGTAGTAACCCGACAGGGGGCAACACTGAAGCTTTCTTT. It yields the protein CASSNPTGGNTEAFF.

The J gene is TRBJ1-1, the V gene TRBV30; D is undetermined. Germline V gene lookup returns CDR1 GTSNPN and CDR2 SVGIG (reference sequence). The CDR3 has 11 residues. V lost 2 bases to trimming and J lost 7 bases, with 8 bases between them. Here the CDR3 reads CAWSPAIEAFF. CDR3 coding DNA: TGTGCCTGGAGTCCGGCTATTGAAGCTTTCTTT.

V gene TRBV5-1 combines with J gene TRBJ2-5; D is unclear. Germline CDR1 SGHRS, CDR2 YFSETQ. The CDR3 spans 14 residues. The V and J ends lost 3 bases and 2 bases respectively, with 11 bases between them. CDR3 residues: CASSSAPPQETQYF. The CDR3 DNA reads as TGCGCCAGCAGCTCCGCTCCCCCACAAGAGACCCAGTACTTC.

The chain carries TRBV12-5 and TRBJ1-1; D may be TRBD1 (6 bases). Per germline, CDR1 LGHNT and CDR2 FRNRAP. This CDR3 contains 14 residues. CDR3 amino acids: CASKTDRLNTEAFF. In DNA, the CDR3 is TGTGCCAGCAAGACCGACAGGCTGAACACTGAAGCTTTCTTT. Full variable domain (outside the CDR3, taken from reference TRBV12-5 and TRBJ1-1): DARVTQTPRHKVTEMGQEVTMRCQPILGHNTVFWYRQTMMQGLELLAYFRNRAPLDDSGMPKDRFSAEMPDATLATLKIQPSEPRDSAVYFCASKTDRLNTEAFFGQGTRLTVV.

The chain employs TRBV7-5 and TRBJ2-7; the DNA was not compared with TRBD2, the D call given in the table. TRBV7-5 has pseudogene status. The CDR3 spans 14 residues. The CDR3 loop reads CASSSPSGIHEQYF. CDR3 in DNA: TGTGCCAGCAGCTCACCTAGCGGGATCCACGAGCAGTACTTC.

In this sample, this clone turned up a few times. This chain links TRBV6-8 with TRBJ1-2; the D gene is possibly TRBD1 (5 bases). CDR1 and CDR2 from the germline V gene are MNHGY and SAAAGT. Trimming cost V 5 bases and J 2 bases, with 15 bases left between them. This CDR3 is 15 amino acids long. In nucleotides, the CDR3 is TGTGCCAGCAGTCAGGGCCGATCCCTGAACTATGGCTACACCTTC. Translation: CASSQGRSLNYGYTF.

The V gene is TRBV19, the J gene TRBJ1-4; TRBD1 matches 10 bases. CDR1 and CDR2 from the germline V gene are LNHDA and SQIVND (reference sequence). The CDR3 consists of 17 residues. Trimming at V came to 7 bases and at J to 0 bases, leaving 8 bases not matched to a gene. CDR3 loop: CASTVTGGSTTNEKLFF. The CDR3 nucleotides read TGTGCCAGTACCGTGACAGGGGGCAGCACAACTAATGAAAAACTGTTTTTT.

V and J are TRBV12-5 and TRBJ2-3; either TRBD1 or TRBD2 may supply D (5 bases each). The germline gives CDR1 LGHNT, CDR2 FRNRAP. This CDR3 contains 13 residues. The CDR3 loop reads CASNGGSTDTQYF. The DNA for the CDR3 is TGTGCCAGCAATGGGGGTAGCACAGATACGCAGTATTTT.

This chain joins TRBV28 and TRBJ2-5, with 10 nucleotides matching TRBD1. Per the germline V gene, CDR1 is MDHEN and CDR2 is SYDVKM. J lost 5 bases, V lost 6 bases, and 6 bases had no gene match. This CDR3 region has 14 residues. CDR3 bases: TGTGCCAGCAGCATGGACAGGGGGGTTGAGACCCAGTACTTC. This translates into CASSMDRGVETQYF.

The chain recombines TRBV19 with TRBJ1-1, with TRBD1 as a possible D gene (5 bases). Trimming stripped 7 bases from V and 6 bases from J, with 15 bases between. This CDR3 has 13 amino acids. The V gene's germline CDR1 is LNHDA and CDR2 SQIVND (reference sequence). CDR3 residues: CASTLRDSPEAFF. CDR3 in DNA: TGTGCCAGTACCCTCCGTGACAGCCCTGAAGCTTTCTTT.

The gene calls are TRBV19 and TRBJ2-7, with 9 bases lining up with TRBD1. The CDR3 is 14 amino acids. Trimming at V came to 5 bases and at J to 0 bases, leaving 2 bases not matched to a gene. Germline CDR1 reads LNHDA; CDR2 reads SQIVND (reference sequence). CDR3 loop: CASSGTGLSYEQYF. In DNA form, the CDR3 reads TGTGCCAGTAGTGGGACAGGGCTCTCCTACGAGCAGTACTTC.

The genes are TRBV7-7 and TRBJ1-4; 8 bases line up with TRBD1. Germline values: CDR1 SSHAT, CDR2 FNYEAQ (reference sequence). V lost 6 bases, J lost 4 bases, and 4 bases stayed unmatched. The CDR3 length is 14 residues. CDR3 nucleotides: TGTGCCAGCAGGGGACAGGCTTATAATGAAAAACTGTTTTTT. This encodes CASRGQAYNEKLFF.

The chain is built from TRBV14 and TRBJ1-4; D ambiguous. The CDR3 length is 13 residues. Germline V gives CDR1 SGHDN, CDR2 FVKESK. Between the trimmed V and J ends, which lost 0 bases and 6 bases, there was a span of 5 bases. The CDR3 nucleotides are TGTGCCAGCAGCCAAGACAGACATGAAAAACTGTTTTTT. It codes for CASSQDRHEKLFF.

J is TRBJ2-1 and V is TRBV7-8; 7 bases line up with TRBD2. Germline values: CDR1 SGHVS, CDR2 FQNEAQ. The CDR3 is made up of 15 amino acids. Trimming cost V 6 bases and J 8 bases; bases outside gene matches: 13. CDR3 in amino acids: CASSLRAGEGHEQFF. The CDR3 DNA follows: TGTGCCAGCAGTTTAAGGGCGGGAGAGGGGCATGAGCAGTTCTTC. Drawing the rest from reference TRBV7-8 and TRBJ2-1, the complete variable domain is GAGVSQSPRYKVAKRGQDVALRCDPISGHVSLFWYQQALGQGPEFLTYFQNEAQLDKSGLPSDRFFAERPEGSVSTLKIQRTQQEDSAVYLCASSLRAGEGHEQFFGPGTRLTVL.

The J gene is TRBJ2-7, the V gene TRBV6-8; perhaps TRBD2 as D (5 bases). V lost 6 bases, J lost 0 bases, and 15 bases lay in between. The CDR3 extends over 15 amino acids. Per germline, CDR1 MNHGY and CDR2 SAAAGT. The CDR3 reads CASRRWSGLSYEQYF. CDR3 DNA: TGTGCCAGCAGACGTTGGAGCGGCCTCTCCTACGAGCAGTACTTC.

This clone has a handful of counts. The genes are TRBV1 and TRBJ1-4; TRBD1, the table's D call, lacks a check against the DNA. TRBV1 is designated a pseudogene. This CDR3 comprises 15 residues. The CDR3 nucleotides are TGCGCCAGCAGACCCACGGTAGGGGCTGGGGAAAAACTGTTTTTT. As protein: CASRPTVGAGEKLFF.

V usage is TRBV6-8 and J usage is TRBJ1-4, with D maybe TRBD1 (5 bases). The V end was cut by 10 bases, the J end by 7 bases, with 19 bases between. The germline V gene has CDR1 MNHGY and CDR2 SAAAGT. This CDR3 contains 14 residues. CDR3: CAITPDIPGEKLFF. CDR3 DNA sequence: TGTGCCATCACCCCGGACATCCCGGGTGAAAAACTGTTTTTT.